This TCR beta chain was sequenced for a study of blood T cell repertoires in COVID-19. This table comes from immunoSEQ multiplex PCR, and its TCRdb copy is limited to in-frame clones, with some not included. The repertoire holds 25,000 to 30,000 clones, with 82% as singletons. Trimming cost V 4 bases and J 0 bases; bases outside gene matches: 10. The germline V gene encodes CDR1 SGHNT and CDR2 YYREEE (reference sequence). CDR3 size: 17 residues. The J gene is TRBJ2-1, the V gene TRBV5-4; the match to TRBD2 covers 7 bases. Sequencing used peripheral blood. The sequence was collected from an older man with active or convalescent COVID-19. The CDR3: CASSETTSASSYNEQFF. The CDR3, as DNA: TGTGCCAGCAGCGAGACAACTAGCGCAAGCTCCTACAATGAGCAGTTCTTC.